This TCR beta chain emerged from a study of blood T cells in healthy people across ages. A sample-barcoded 5' primer and a J-beta primer mix were used in a second PCR of roughly 6 to 11 cycles. In TCRdb, the 5' RACE reads were re-called with MiXCR into one record per CDR3 protein. The table has 1.5 million to 1.8 million distinct CDR3 sequences, approximately 43% seen once. The TCR comes from a woman under 30 in good health. The material sequenced was blood.

The CDR3 region has the DNA TGTGCCAGCAGCCATCACAGGGGGAGCTCCTACAATGAGCAGTTCTTC. It specifies CASSHHRGSSYNEQFF. The chain couples TRBV11-2 to TRBJ2-1; 8 bases map to TRBD1. Germline assignment: CDR1 SGHAT and CDR2 FQNNGV. The J segment lost 0 bases and the V segment lost 5 bases, leaving 6 bases of the junction unmatched. The CDR3 runs to 16 residues.